The 27 T cell receptor beta chains given below trace back to one sample, sequenced in a study of regulatory T cells in long-lasting Graves disease. To make TCR beta libraries, researchers used iRepertoire HTBI primers and Arm-PCR of CDR3 regions. TCRdb re-called the multiplex PCR reads with MiXCR, one entry per CDR3 protein. The sample has about 310,000 distinct CDR3 sequences, about 18% seen once; the top ten hold about 36%. The time point is: newly diagnosed GD, antithyroid drugs for less than 3 months. From RNA extracted from PBMCs, the TCR library was made. This material consisted of peripheral blood mononuclear cells (PBMCs), taken at new diagnosis, from a patient treated with antithyroid drugs. These receptor sequences come from a female donor with Graves disease.

This clonotype showed up just a few times. This chain joins TRBV9 and TRBJ1-5; TRBD1 matches at 8 bases. The CDR3 contains 18 residues. Germline V gives CDR1 SGDLS, CDR2 YYNGEE. Losses at the gene ends were 4 bases for V and 2 bases for J; bases not matched to a gene: 14. The CDR3 DNA reads as TGTGCCAGCAGCCCCGGGACAGGACCCTGGGGTGGCAATCAGCCCCAGCATTTT. Translation: CASSPGTGPWGGNQPQHF.

The chain links TRBV14 to TRBJ2-2; D is ambiguous. Germline CDR1 SGHDN, CDR2 FVKESK. V dropped 1 base and J dropped 3 bases, with 15 bases sitting between them. The CDR3 is 17 amino acids. CDR3 protein: CASSQVGLGWDTGELFF. DNA of the CDR3: TGTGCCAGCAGCCAAGTGGGCCTGGGCTGGGACACCGGGGAGCTGTTTTTT.

This clonotype came up many times. The chain employs TRBV27 and TRBJ2-7; no clear D. Germline V lookup: CDR1 MNHEY, CDR2 SMNVEV (reference sequence). This CDR3 spans 16 amino acids. The ends were cut back, 4 bases at V and 7 bases at J, with 23 bases in the middle. The DNA for the CDR3 is TGTGCCAGCAGTTCCCCTCTGAAGGATCCGGCTAGGGAGCAGTACTTC. It is translated as CASSSPLKDPAREQYF.

There are many counts of this clonotype. This chain joins TRBV9 and TRBJ1-1; D is unclear. The germline V and J ends were trimmed by 0 bases and 2 bases, with 8 bases remaining between them. Germline-derived CDR1 and CDR2 are SGDLS and YYNGEE. This CDR3 contains 14 residues. The CDR3 region is CASSVDSVNTEAFF. DNA of the CDR3: TGTGCCAGCAGCGTAGATAGTGTAAACACTGAAGCTTTCTTT.

Many counts were recorded for this clonotype. V is TRBV30 and J is TRBJ1-3; D is undetermined. Germline values: CDR1 GTSNPN, CDR2 SVGIG (reference sequence). V was trimmed by 5 bases and J by 0 bases, leaving 14 bases between them. The CDR3 has 15 residues. The CDR3 is CAWGEGSRSGNTIYF. Here the CDR3 DNA reads TGTGCCTGGGGAGAGGGCAGCCGCTCTGGAAACACCATATATTTT.

In this sample, this clonotype turned up many times. The gene calls are TRBV20-1 and TRBJ2-3; 12 bases agree with TRBD2. The junction had 12 bases not matched to a gene; V was cut back by 6 bases and J by 2 bases. CDR3 length equals 17 residues. Germline values: CDR1 DFQATT, CDR2 SNEGSKA (reference sequence). CDR3 sequence: CSALGLAGGPVTDTQYF. For the CDR3, the DNA is TGCAGTGCCCTGGGGCTAGCGGGAGGGCCCGTCACAGATACGCAGTATTTT.

The chain uses TRBV2 and TRBJ2-1; 12 bases line up with TRBD2. Germline V gene sequence: CDR1 SNHLY, CDR2 FYNNEI. V dropped 8 bases and J dropped 5; count of bases not matched to a gene: 7. The CDR3 length is 15 residues. The DNA of the CDR3 is TGTGCCAGCGGACCGACTAGCGGGGGAAACAATGAGCAGTTCTTC. It codes for CASGPTSGGNNEQFF.

This clonotype showed up many times. The rearrangement joins TRBV27 to TRBJ2-7; 8 bases align to TRBD1. V lost 6 bases, J lost 1 base, and 11 bases stayed unmatched. CDR3 size: 16 residues. Per the germline V gene, CDR1 is MNHEY and CDR2 is SMNVEV (reference sequence). The CDR3 nucleotides read TGTGCCAGCAGCCCCAGCCCACAGGGGGAGTCCTACGAGCAGTACTTC. Translated, it gives CASSPSPQGESYEQYF.

This clonotype was seen ten or more times. The V and J genes are TRBV27 and TRBJ2-5; possibly TRBD2 for D (6 bases). The V end was cut by 5 bases, the J end by 5 bases, with 24 bases between. Germline V gene sequence: CDR1 MNHEY, CDR2 SMNVEV (reference sequence). This CDR3 contains 17 residues. CDR3 in amino acids: CASSPEPPLAKGETQYF. The CDR3 coding sequence is TGTGCCAGCAGTCCCGAACCCCCCCTAGCGAAAGGGGAGACCCAGTACTTC.

In its sample, this clonotype was seen many times. This chain links TRBV11-2 with TRBJ2-7; D gene ambiguous. CDR3 size: 15 residues. V was trimmed by 5 bases and J by 0 bases, leaving 14 bases between them. CDR1 SGHAT and CDR2 FQNNGV come from the germline V gene. The CDR3 is CASSLNPASSYEQYF. DNA of the CDR3: TGTGCCAGCAGCCTAAACCCCGCGAGCTCCTACGAGCAGTACTTC.

In this sample, this clonotype turned up many times. V gene TRBV10-3 combines with J gene TRBJ2-1; D is unresolved. V lost 5 bases and J 2 bases, leaving 19 bases between the germline ends. This CDR3 comprises 17 residues. The germline gives CDR1 ENHRY, CDR2 SYGVKD. The CDR3 loop is CAISYSKLLGAYNEQFF. The CDR3 DNA reads TGTGCCATCAGTTATAGTAAGCTCCTCGGTGCCTACAATGAGCAGTTCTTC.

There are many counts of this clonotype. The genes are TRBV12-3 or TRBV12-4 and TRBJ2-7; TRBD2 agrees at 10 bases. The CDR3 totals 15 residues. The V gene end was trimmed by 1 base and the J gene end by 5 bases; junction bases not matched to a gene: 5. The CDR3 region has the DNA TGTGCCAGCAGTTTAGAAAGCGGGAGGGTCAACGAGCAGTACTTC. It translates to CASSLESGRVNEQYF.

This clonotype was recorded at least ten times. This chain uses TRBV15 with TRBJ2-7; the D gene is possibly TRBD2 (6 bases). CDR3 length: 14 residues. The germline gives CDR1 LNHNV, CDR2 YYDKDF (reference sequence). The V gene lost 0 bases and the J gene lost 2 bases, with 8 bases spanning the gap. CDR3 sequence (DNA): TGTGCCACCAGCAGAGACGGGAGCCCCTACGAGCAGTACTTC. Its protein is CATSRDGSPYEQYF.

Points on this clonotype: A much larger clone lies one base from this, so it may be a read error. The chain employs TRBV2 and TRBJ1-5; D call uncertain. Germline V gives CDR1 SNHLY, CDR2 FYNNEI. The CDR3 runs to 16 residues. CDR3 in amino acids: CVSSEGNRRGNQPQHF. The CDR3, as DNA: TGTGTCAGCAGTGAAGGAAACCGACGGGGCAATCAGCCCCAGCATTTT.

This clonotype has a handful of counts. V and J are TRBV6-1 and TRBJ1-1; D gene uncertain. With 5 bases removed from V and 5 bases from J, the gap between germline ends came to 12 bases. The CDR3 contains 13 residues. Germline CDR1 and CDR2: MNHNS and SASEGT. Here the CDR3 reads CASSPRKGTEAFF. As DNA, the CDR3 is TGTGCCAGCAGTCCCAGAAAGGGAACTGAAGCTTTCTTT.

Worth noting for this clonotype: It differs at one base from a far larger clone, so likely a read error. The chain recombines TRBV12-3 or TRBV12-4 with TRBJ2-7, with 8 bases that match TRBD2. V gave up 1 base and J gave up 7 bases; unmatched junction bases: 9. This CDR3 has 15 residues. CDR3 protein: CASSLGTAGVDEQYF. In DNA, the CDR3 is TGTGCCAGCAGTTTAGGGACAGCGGGAGTGGATGAGCAGTACTTC.

This clonotype showed up many times. The genes are TRBV4-1 and TRBJ2-1, with unresolved D. This CDR3 is built from 14 residues. V was cut by 1 base and J by 6 bases, with 10 bases left in between. Germline CDR1 reads MGHRA; CDR2 reads YSYEKL. The CDR3 bases are TGCGCCAGCAGCCAAGGTGCCCTGGTCAATGAGCAGTTCTTC. This gives the protein CASSQGALVNEQFF.

V and J are TRBV12-3 or TRBV12-4 and TRBJ2-3, with TRBD2 identical over 7 bases. CDR3 length equals 16 residues. V was pared by 6 bases and J by 6 bases, with 15 bases of the junction left unmatched. CDR3 in amino acids: CASSMGGEGLEDTQYF. DNA of the CDR3: TGTGCCAGCAGCATGGGGGGGGAGGGCCTCGAGGATACGCAGTATTTT.

This clonotype was observed many times. The V call is TRBV11-3, the J call TRBJ2-7, with TRBD1 matching 7 bases. CDR1 and CDR2 (germline): SGHNT, YENEEA. The CDR3 contains 16 residues. The ends lost 1 base at V and 2 bases at J; junction bases unmatched: 8. The CDR3 DNA is TGTGCCAGCAGCTTAGCTCCGGGACAGTCCCCCTACGAGCAGTACTTC. Amino acid sequence: CASSLAPGQSPYEQYF.

This clonotype was counted at least ten times. The V call is TRBV18, the J call TRBJ1-2, with a weak D call TRBD1 (6 bases). This CDR3 comprises 15 residues. V was cut by 3 bases and J by 0 bases, with 11 bases left in between. The germline gives CDR1 KGHSH, CDR2 LQKENI. CDR3 sequence: CASSPRTEANYGYTF. The CDR3 nucleotides are TGTGCCAGCTCACCGCGGACAGAAGCTAACTATGGCTACACCTTC. The full variable domain, its missing parts supplied by reference TRBV18 and TRBJ1-2, is NAGVMQNPRHLVRRRGQEARLRCSPMKGHSHVYWYRQLPEEGLKFMVYLQKENIIDESGMPKERFSAEFPKEGPSILRIQQVVRGDSAAYFCASSPRTEANYGYTFGSGTRLTVV.

This clonotype has ten or more counts. This chain links TRBV12-3 or TRBV12-4 with TRBJ2-3, with 7 bases that match TRBD2. This CDR3 comprises 16 residues. V shed 6 bases and J 2 bases; nucleotides not matched to a gene: 11. In nucleotides, the CDR3 is TGTGCCAGCAGCGCGGGCGGGGGAGGATACACAGATACGCAGTATTTT. It specifies CASSAGGGGYTDTQYF.

The table lists this clonotype with many counts. CDR3 DNA: TGTGCCAGCAGCCTAGTGGATGAGCAGTTCTTC. Residues: CASSLVDEQFF. The rearrangement joins TRBV3-1 to TRBJ2-1; D is unresolved. CDR1 LGHDT and CDR2 YNNKEL come from the germline V gene (reference sequence). This CDR3 region has 11 residues. V was cut by 4 bases and J by 8 bases, with 6 bases left in between.

There are many counts of this clonotype. This sequence joins TRBV5-6 and TRBJ1-2; 9 bases line up with TRBD1. The CDR3 extends over 12 amino acids. Germline V CDR1 and CDR2: SGHDT, YYEEEE. V lost 5 bases to trimming and J lost 7 bases; unmatched junction nucleotides: 3. For the CDR3, the DNA is TGTGCCAGCAGGGGACAGGGCCTTGGCTACACCTTC. Protein: CASRGQGLGYTF.

The V call is TRBV20-1, the J call TRBJ2-3, with D possibly TRBD2 on 5 matching bases. Germline V CDR1 and CDR2: DFQATT, SNEGSKA (reference sequence). The CDR3 is 15 amino acids. Between the trimmed V and J ends, which lost 5 bases and 2 bases, there was a span of 17 bases. The CDR3 DNA sequence: TGCAGTGCTCCACGAGCGGTCTTAACCACAGATACGCAGTATTTT. As protein: CSAPRAVLTTDTQYF.

This clonotype was seen at least ten times. The V gene is TRBV11-2, the J gene TRBJ1-6; no clear D. CDR1 is SGHAT, CDR2 FQNNGV, per germline. Deletions cut 5 bases from V and 15 bases from J, with 17 bases between. CDR3 size: 13 residues. CDR3 nucleotide sequence: TGTGCCAGCAGCGACCGGGCCTCACGAATCCTCCACTTT. Residues: CASSDRASRILHF.

At least ten counts were recorded for this clonotype. The CDR3 sequence is CASSRWGLMNTEAFF. The CDR3 DNA reads TGTGCCAGCAGTCGATGGGGGCTAATGAACACTGAAGCTTTCTTT. The rearrangement links TRBV12-3 or TRBV12-4 to TRBJ1-1, with D possibly TRBD1 on 6 matching bases. CDR3 size: 15 residues. V dropped 5 bases and J dropped 0 bases, with 13 bases sitting between them.

Ten or more counts support this clonotype. The chain combines TRBV10-3 with TRBJ2-1; the match to TRBD2 covers 9 bases. Germline V gene data show CDR1 as ENHRY and CDR2 as SYGVKD. The V segment lost 0 bases and the J segment 7 bases; nucleotides outside the gene matches: 10. CDR3 length: 17 amino acids. In DNA form, the CDR3 reads TGTGCCATCAGTGAGTCGATTGCGGGAGGGCCGCGGAATGAGCAGTTCTTC. Translating gives CAISESIAGGPRNEQFF.